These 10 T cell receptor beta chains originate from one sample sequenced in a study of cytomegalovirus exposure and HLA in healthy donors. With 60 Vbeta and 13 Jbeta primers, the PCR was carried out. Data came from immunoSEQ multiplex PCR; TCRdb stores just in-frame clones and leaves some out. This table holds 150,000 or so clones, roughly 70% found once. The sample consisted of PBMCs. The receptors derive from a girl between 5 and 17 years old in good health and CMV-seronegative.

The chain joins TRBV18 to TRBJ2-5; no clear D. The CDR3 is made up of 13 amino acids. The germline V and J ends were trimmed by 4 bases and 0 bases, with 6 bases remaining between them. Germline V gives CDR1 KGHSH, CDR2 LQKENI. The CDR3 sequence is CASSRSYQETQYF. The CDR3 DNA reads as TGTGCCAGCTCACGGAGTTACCAAGAGACCCAGTACTTC.

The CDR3: CSVALVGQASWGEKLFF. The CDR3, as DNA: TGCAGCGTTGCCTTGGTTGGACAGGCCTCCTGGGGTGAAAAACTGTTTTTT. The chain carries TRBV29-1 and TRBJ1-4; the match to TRBD1 covers 7 bases. V shed 4 bases, J shed 7 bases, and the junction held 18 bases outside the gene matches. Germline lookup yields CDR1 SQVTM and CDR2 ANQGSEA. CDR3 length: 17 amino acids.

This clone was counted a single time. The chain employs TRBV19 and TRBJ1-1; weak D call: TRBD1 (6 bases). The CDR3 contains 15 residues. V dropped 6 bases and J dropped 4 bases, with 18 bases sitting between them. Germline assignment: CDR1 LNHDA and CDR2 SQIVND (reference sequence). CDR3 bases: TGTGCCAGTAGGGATCACAGGGCAGCTGCCACTGAAGCTTTCTTT. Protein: CASRDHRAAATEAFF.

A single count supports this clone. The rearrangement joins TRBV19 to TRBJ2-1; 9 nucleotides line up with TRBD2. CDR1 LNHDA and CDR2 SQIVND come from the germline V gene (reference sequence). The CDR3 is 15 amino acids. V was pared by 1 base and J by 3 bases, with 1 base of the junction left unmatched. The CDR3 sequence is CASSIGSGGYNEQFF. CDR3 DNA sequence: TGTGCCAGTAGTATAGGTAGCGGGGGCTACAATGAGCAGTTCTTC.

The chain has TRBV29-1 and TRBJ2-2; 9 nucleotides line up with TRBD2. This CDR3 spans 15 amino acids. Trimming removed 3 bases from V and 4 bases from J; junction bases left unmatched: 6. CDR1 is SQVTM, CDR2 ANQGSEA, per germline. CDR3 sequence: CSVERAGGFTGELFF. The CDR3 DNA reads TGCAGCGTTGAGAGAGCGGGGGGCTTCACCGGGGAGCTGTTTTTT.

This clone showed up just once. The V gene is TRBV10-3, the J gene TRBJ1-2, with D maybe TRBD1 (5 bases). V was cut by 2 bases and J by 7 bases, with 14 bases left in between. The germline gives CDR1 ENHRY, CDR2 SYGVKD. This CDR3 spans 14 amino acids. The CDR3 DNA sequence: TGTGCCATCAGTGAGGCAAGGGGATCTCCTGGCTACACCTTC. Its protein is CAISEARGSPGYTF.

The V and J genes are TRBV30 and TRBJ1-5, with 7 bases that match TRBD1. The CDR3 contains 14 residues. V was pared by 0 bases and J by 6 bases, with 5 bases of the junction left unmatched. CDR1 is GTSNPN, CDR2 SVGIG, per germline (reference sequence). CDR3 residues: CAWSVEGATQPQHF. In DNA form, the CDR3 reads TGTGCCTGGAGTGTGGAGGGGGCAACTCAGCCCCAGCATTTT. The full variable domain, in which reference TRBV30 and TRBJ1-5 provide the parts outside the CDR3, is SQTIHQWPATLVQPVGSPLSLECTVEGTSNPNLYWYRQAAGRGLQLLFYSVGIGQISSEVPQNLSASRPQDRQFILSSKKLLLSDSGFYLCAWSVEGATQPQHFGDGTRLSIL.

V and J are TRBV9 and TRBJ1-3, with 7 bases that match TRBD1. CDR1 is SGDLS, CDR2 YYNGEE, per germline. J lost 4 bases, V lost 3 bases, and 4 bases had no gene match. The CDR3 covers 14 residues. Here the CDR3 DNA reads TGTGCCAGCAGCGCAGGGACAGTCGGAAACACCATATATTTT. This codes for CASSAGTVGNTIYF.

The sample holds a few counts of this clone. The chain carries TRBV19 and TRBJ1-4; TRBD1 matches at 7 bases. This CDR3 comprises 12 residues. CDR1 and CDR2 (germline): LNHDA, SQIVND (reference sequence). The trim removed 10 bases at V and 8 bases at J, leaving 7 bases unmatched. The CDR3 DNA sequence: TGTGCCACCAGGGACAGCCCCGAAAAACTGTTTTTT. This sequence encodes CATRDSPEKLFF.

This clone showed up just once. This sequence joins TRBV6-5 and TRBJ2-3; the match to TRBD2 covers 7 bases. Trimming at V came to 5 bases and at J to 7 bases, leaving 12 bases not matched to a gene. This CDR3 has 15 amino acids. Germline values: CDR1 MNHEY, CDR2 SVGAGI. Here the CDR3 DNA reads TGTGCCAGCAGTGGGCCGGGACTAAGTTTGAATACGCAGTATTTT. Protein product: CASSGPGLSLNTQYF.